This is a list of T cell receptor beta chains from one sample in a study of T-cell reconstitution after alpha-beta-depleted transplantation in children. TCRdb ran MiXCR on the PCR reads and lists one entry per CDR3 protein. The data contain hundreds of thousands of distinct CDR3 sequences, around 13% of them singletons. Sequencing was performed on PBMCs, taken before TCRalphabeta/CD19-depleted stem cell transplant. These receptors were taken from a girl aged 2 to 10 with congenital amegakaryocytic thrombocytopenia, due to receive a stem cell transplant. CDR3s include the opening cysteine and the closing phenylalanine or tryptophan. Fields, in order: clone size, J gene, V gene, D gene, CDR3 protein, CDR3 DNA. A D gene is named only where the DNA matches it firmly. Clone size is given for some rows only: seen once, a few or many times, or a class if the clone is expanded.

NA | TRBJ2-7 | TRBV2 | TRBD2 | CASLPSGGTSYEQYF | TGTGCCAGCCTCCCTAGCGGGGGGACTTCTTACGAGCAGTACTTC
NA | TRBJ1-5 | TRBV3-1 | NA | CASSDSFSQPQHF | TGTGCCAGCTCTGACAGTTTCAGTCAGCCCCAGCATTTT
NA | TRBJ2-1 | TRBV19 | TRBD2 | CASTVPGGAYNEQFF | TGTGCCAGCACGGTACCGGGGGGAGCGTACAATGAGCAGTTCTTC
NA | TRBJ2-7 | TRBV28 | NA | CASGILYEQYF | TGTGCCAGCGGGATCCTCTACGAGCAGTACTTC
many | TRBJ2-7 | TRBV29-1 | NA | CSVGDGYEQYF | TGCAGCGTGGGGGACGGGTACGAGCAGTACTTC
many | TRBJ2-7 | TRBV20-1 | NA | CSASGGTHYEQYF | TGCAGTGCTAGCGGAGGGACCCATTACGAGCAGTACTTC
few | TRBJ2-1 | TRBV3-1 | NA | CASSQDWTTGYNEQFF | TGTGCCAGCAGCCAAGACTGGACTACAGGCTACAATGAGCAGTTCTTC
NA | TRBJ1-5 | TRBV5-8 | NA | CASSFPGWANQPQHF | TGTGCCAGCAGCTTCCCCGGCTGGGCTAATCAGCCCCAGCATTTT
few | TRBJ2-3 | TRBV12-3/TRBV12-4 | NA | CASSSPGYTDTQYF | TGTGCCAGCAGTTCCCCCGGTTACACAGATACGCAGTATTTT
many | TRBJ2-7 | TRBV6-1 | NA | CASSPSVLYEQYF | TGTGCCAGCAGCCCCTCGGTGCTCTACGAGCAGTACTTC
many | TRBJ2-5 | TRBV12-3/TRBV12-4 | NA | CASSLRRGQETQYF | TGTGCCAGCAGTTTACGGCGGGGCCAAGAGACCCAGTACTTC
once | TRBJ2-2 | TRBV7-8 | NA | CASSNRPGTPVNTGELFF | TGTGCCAGCAGCAATAGGCCGGGGACACCTGTAAACACCGGGGAGCTGTTTTTT
many | TRBJ2-2 | TRBV10-2 | TRBD2 | CASKRDSSGRVYTGELFF | TGCGCCAGCAAACGCGATTCTAGCGGGAGGGTTTACACCGGGGAGCTGTTTTTT
many | TRBJ2-2 | TRBV29-1 | NA | CSVSASLNTGELFF | TGCAGCGTCTCGGCCAGCCTAAACACCGGGGAGCTGTTTTTT
NA | TRBJ2-7 | TRBV12-3/TRBV12-4 | TRBD2 | CASRTLAGGASYEQYF | TGTGCCAGCAGGACACTAGCGGGAGGCGCCTCCTACGAGCAGTACTTC
few | TRBJ2-2 | TRBV2 | NA | CASSARRPGHTGELFF | TGTGCCAGCAGCGCGCGTCGGCCCGGGCACACCGGGGAGCTGTTTTTT
many | TRBJ2-3 | TRBV5-1 | NA | CASSMVFGTGTDTQYF | TGCGCCAGCAGTATGGTATTTGGGACCGGGACAGATACGCAGTATTTT
NA | TRBJ2-1 | TRBV5-1 | TRBD2 | CASSLGLAGVWEQFF | TGCGCCAGCAGCTTGGGACTAGCGGGAGTGTGGGAGCAGTTCTTC
many | TRBJ1-1 | TRBV20-1 | NA | CSARDQGLGTEAFF | TGCAGTGCTAGAGATCAGGGATTGGGGACTGAAGCTTTCTTT
few | TRBJ2-7 | TRBV5-1 | TRBD1 | CASSLGTGGSEQYF | TGCGCCAGCAGCTTGGGGACAGGGGGCAGCGAGCAGTACTTC
many | TRBJ2-2 | TRBV20-1 | TRBD2 | CSARGGLADFGELFF | TGCAGTGCTAGAGGAGGACTAGCAGATTTCGGGGAGCTGTTTTTT
many | TRBJ1-2 | TRBV12-3/TRBV12-4 | NA | CASTLRGLGGYGYTF | TGTGCCAGCACCCTGCGGGGACTGGGAGGCTATGGCTACACCTTC
many | TRBJ1-1 | TRBV7-8 | NA | CASSPFNTEAFF | TGTGCCAGCAGCCCTTTCAACACTGAAGCTTTCTTT
few | TRBJ2-2 | TRBV7-8 | NA | CASSWGREGPKLFF | TGTGCCAGCAGTTGGGGGCGGGAAGGGCCGAAGCTGTTTTTT
few | TRBJ2-7 | TRBV19 | TRBD1 | CATRDRGSSEQYF | TGTGCCACCAGGGACAGGGGGTCTTCCGAGCAGTACTTC
many | TRBJ2-1 | TRBV5-1 | NA | CASSLDHGHYNEQFF | TGCGCCAGCAGCTTGGATCACGGTCACTACAATGAGCAGTTCTTC
few | TRBJ2-7 | TRBV20-1 | NA | CSARGEGLNYEQYF | TGCAGTGCTAGAGGCGAAGGACTTAACTACGAGCAGTACTTC
NA | TRBJ2-1 | TRBV14 | NA | CASSQGGPNEQFF | TGTGCCAGCAGCCAAGGGGGGCCCAATGAGCAGTTCTTC
many | TRBJ2-2 | TRBV12-3/TRBV12-4 | TRBD1 | CASRNDRGRITGELFF | TGTGCCAGCAGAAACGACAGGGGGCGCATTACCGGGGAGCTGTTTTTT
NA | TRBJ1-6 | TRBV9 | NA | CASSGENSPLHF | TGTGCCAGCAGCGGAGAAAATTCACCCCTCCACTTT
few | TRBJ2-3 | TRBV3-1 | NA | CASSQGLWDTQYF | TGTGCCAGCAGCCAAGGGTTATGGGATACGCAGTATTTT
NA | TRBJ2-1 | TRBV4-1 | TRBD2 | CASSQDPALRAGGYNEQFF | TGCGCCAGCAGCCAAGACCCCGCCTTGCGAGCGGGAGGATACAATGAGCAGTTCTTC
few | TRBJ1-2 | TRBV5-1 | NA | CASSLVGKGHYGYTF | TGCGCCAGCAGCTTGGTCGGGAAAGGGCACTATGGCTACACCTTC
NA | TRBJ2-1 | TRBV19 | TRBD2 | CASSILAGGGEQFF | TGTGCCAGTAGTATTCTAGCGGGAGGGGGTGAGCAGTTCTTC
few | TRBJ2-7 | TRBV5-1 | NA | CASSLRDLHEQYF | TGCGCCAGCAGCTTGAGAGACCTCCACGAGCAGTACTTC
few | TRBJ2-7 | TRBV21-1 | NA | CASSKGRGTYEQYF | TGTGCCAGCAGCAAAGGCCGGGGTACCTACGAGCAGTACTTC
many | TRBJ1-5 | TRBV11-2 | NA | CASSLGDYSNQPQHF | TGTGCCAGCAGCTTAGGGGACTATAGCAATCAGCCCCAGCATTTT
many | TRBJ1-1 | TRBV7-9 | NA | CASSLGRGSTEAFF | TGTGCCAGCAGCCTTGGGCGGGGGTCGACTGAAGCTTTCTTT
many | TRBJ1-1 | TRBV5-1 | NA | CASRDAWGTEAFF | TGCGCCAGCAGGGACGCATGGGGGACTGAAGCTTTCTTT
many | TRBJ2-1 | TRBV7-2 | TRBD2 | CASSLAGLAGVNEQFF | TGTGCCAGCAGCTTAGCTGGACTAGCGGGTGTCAATGAGCAGTTCTTC
NA | TRBJ2-1 | TRBV11-2 | NA | CASSSPRGLTSYNEQFF | TGTGCCAGCAGCTCCCCTCGGGGTCTCACCTCCTACAATGAGCAGTTCTTC
NA | TRBJ2-3 | TRBV12-3/TRBV12-4 | TRBD2 | CASELAGFTDTQYF | TGTGCCAGTGAATTAGCGGGGTTCACAGATACGCAGTATTTT
NA | TRBJ2-1 | TRBV2 | TRBD2 | CAGGATIAGGPYNEQFF | TGTGCCGGGGGGGCGACAATAGCGGGAGGGCCCTACAATGAGCAGTTCTTC
many | TRBJ1-6 | TRBV12-3/TRBV12-4 | NA | CASSEGNSPLHF | TGTGCCAGCAGCGAGGGTAATTCACCCCTCCACTTT
NA | TRBJ2-3 | TRBV7-2 | NA | CASSLVVAVTDTQYF | TGTGCCAGCAGCTTAGTAGTAGCGGTCACAGATACGCAGTATTTT
NA | TRBJ2-5 | TRBV29-1 | TRBD2 | CSVEGAGGETQYF | TGCAGCGTTGAAGGTGCGGGAGGAGAGACCCAGTACTTC
few | TRBJ2-3 | TRBV2 | NA | CASSEARGIFTDTQYF | TGTGCCAGCAGTGAAGCGCGGGGTATCTTCACAGATACGCAGTATTTT
few | TRBJ2-1 | TRBV9 | NA | CASSMEGIDEQFF | TGTGCCAGCAGCATGGAGGGTATCGATGAGCAGTTCTTC
many | TRBJ1-1 | TRBV5-1 | NA | CASSLGGTLKAFF | TGCGCCAGCAGCTTGGGTGGCACCCTCAAAGCTTTCTTT
many | TRBJ1-5 | TRBV20-1 | NA | CSARGQAAQHF | TGCAGTGCTAGAGGGCAGGCAGCCCAGCATTTT
NA | TRBJ1-2 | TRBV5-1 | NA | CASSLGDGRSYGYTF | TGCGCCAGCAGCTTGGGGGACGGACGGTCATATGGCTACACCTTC
many | TRBJ1-1 | TRBV5-1 | NA | CASSLISGPNTEAFF | TGCGCCAGCAGCTTGATTAGTGGGCCGAACACTGAAGCTTTCTTT
few | TRBJ2-7 | TRBV11-1 | NA | CASSSRDPQLGFSYEQYF | TGTGCCAGCAGCTCCCGGGACCCCCAATTGGGTTTCTCCTACGAGCAGTACTTC
NA | TRBJ2-7 | TRBV5-6 | NA | CASSFDQTPTPYEQYF | TGTGCCAGCAGCTTCGATCAGACACCGACTCCATACGAGCAGTACTTC